This T cell receptor beta chain was obtained from a study of blood T cell repertoires in COVID-19. Study summary: Some COVID-19 samples were acute and others convalescent; all came from the United States, Italy and Spain.

The germline gives CDR1 KGHDR, CDR2 SFDVKD. Trimming pared 0 bases from V and 1 base from J, leaving 8 bases between. The CDR3 loop spans 15 amino acids. The method was immunoSEQ multiplex PCR; TCRdb's version includes in-frame clones alone and lacks a portion of them. In the table there are fewer than 350,000 clones, roughly 85% of which are singletons. The V gene is TRBV24-1, the J gene TRBJ1-2, with D hard to call. This clonotype originated in a human donor in a cohort sampled during active COVID-19. Sequencing was carried out using peripheral blood. The CDR3 bases are TGTGCCACCAGTGATTTGGACGGAGATAACTATGGCTACACCTTC. Residues: CATSDLDGDNYGYTF.